These 15 T cell receptor beta chains were all obtained from the same sample, sequenced in a study of OX40 agonist ivuxolimab in advanced cancers. Sequencing was performed with immunoSEQ multiplex PCR; in TCRdb, only in-frame clones are kept and a portion is missing. The sample consists of about 80,000 clones, around 90% of them appearing once. The source was CD4+ or CD8+ T cells sorted from blood, collected in a trial of the OX40 agonist ivuxolimab. The receptors shown here come from an adult with an advanced solid tumor such as melanoma, head and neck, liver or kidney cancer.

This clone was detected only once. The chain is built from TRBV9 and TRBJ2-5; 7 bases are a match to TRBD1. Judging by the DNA end, TRBJ2-7 fits better; the J call may be wrong. Per the germline V gene, CDR1 is SGDLS and CDR2 is YYNGEE. The CDR3 loop spans 14 amino acids. The CDR3 DNA follows: TGTGCCAGCAGCGTAGGACAGGGCCCCTACGAGCAGTACTTC. Translated: CASSVGQGPYEQYF.

J is TRBJ2-5 and V is TRBV25-1; the D gene could be TRBD1 or TRBD2 (5 bases each). Trimming left V 7 bases short and J 5 bases short, with 17 bases between. This CDR3 has 14 residues. Per germline, CDR1 MGHDK and CDR2 SYGVNS. Written as DNA, the CDR3 is TGTGCCAGCACTTTAGGGGCTAGCTGGGAGACCCAGTACTTC. Residues: CASTLGASWETQYF.

The V and J genes are TRBV6-5 and TRBJ1-5; D remains unclear. Germline CDR1 reads MNHEY; CDR2 reads SVGAGI. This CDR3 spans 15 amino acids. V lost 2 bases, J lost 4 bases, and 12 bases lay in between. The CDR3 reads CASSYRGRRNQPQHF. CDR3 in DNA: TGTGCCAGCAGTTACCGGGGTAGAAGAAATCAGCCCCAGCATTTT.

V gene TRBV5-1 combines with J gene TRBJ2-7; the D gene is possibly TRBD2 (5 bases). V lost 0 bases and J 3 bases, leaving 16 bases between the germline ends. Germline values: CDR1 SGHRS, CDR2 YFSETQ. CDR3 length: 16 residues. The CDR3 nucleotides are TGCGCCAGCAGCTTGGAGTCGGGGTATTTAGTCTACGAGCAGTACTTC. It yields the protein CASSLESGYLVYEQYF.

The CDR3 DNA reads TGTGCCAGCAGCTTAGCGGGACAGTACCAAGAGACCCAGTACTTC. Encoded protein: CASSLAGQYQETQYF. This chain uses TRBV11-2 with TRBJ2-5, with 7 bases aligning to TRBD1. The CDR3 spans 15 residues. V lost 1 base, J lost 0 bases, and 2 bases stayed unmatched. Germline CDR1 reads SGHAT; CDR2 reads FQNNGV.

The V and J genes are TRBV19 and TRBJ1-2, with D possibly TRBD1 on 6 matching bases. The CDR3 spans 14 residues. The V gene lost 1 base and the J gene lost 4 bases, with 10 bases spanning the gap. Germline-derived CDR1 and CDR2 are LNHDA and SQIVND (reference sequence). The CDR3: CASSIGRGSYGYTF. In DNA form, the CDR3 reads TGTGCCAGTAGTATAGGCAGGGGCTCCTATGGCTACACCTTC.

The chain recombines TRBV5-5 with TRBJ2-2, with a possible D match to TRBD2 (6 bases). CDR3 length equals 14 residues. V was shortened by 3 bases and J by 4 bases, with 10 bases between the two germline ends. Germline CDR1 is SGHKS and CDR2 is YYEKEE (reference sequence). The DNA of the CDR3 is TGTGCCAGCAGCTCGGGACTGGGCACCGGGGAGCTGTTTTTT. Its translation: CASSSGLGTGELFF.

The CDR3 sequence is CASSLRYNEQFF. The CDR3 coding sequence is TGTGCCAGCAGCTTAAGGTACAATGAGCAGTTCTTC. The V and J genes are TRBV13 and TRBJ2-1; no definite D call. CDR1 and CDR2 (germline): PRHDT, FYEKMQ (reference sequence). V lost 2 bases and J lost 4, with 3 bases in between. CDR3 length: 12 residues.

The gene calls are TRBV30 and TRBJ1-2; 10 bases are shared with TRBD1. There are 15 residues in the CDR3. Per germline, CDR1 GTSNPN and CDR2 SVGIG (reference sequence). Trimming took 3 bases from V and 7 from J; bases not matched to a gene: 11. CDR3 residues: CAWSRYPTGGSGYTF. CDR3 in DNA: TGTGCCTGGAGCCGATATCCGACAGGGGGCTCTGGCTACACCTTC.

The V gene is TRBV6-5, the J gene TRBJ1-6, with D tentatively TRBD1 (5 bases). V lost 2 bases and J 9 bases, leaving 17 bases between the germline ends. Germline values: CDR1 MNHEY, CDR2 SVGAGI. The length of the CDR3 is 16 residues. Written as DNA, the CDR3 is TGTGCCAGCAGTTACGACGGGGGGGTCGTGGGTTCACCCCTCCACTTT. Translated: CASSYDGGVVGSPLHF.

The rearrangement joins TRBV7-3 to TRBJ2-3, with D possibly being TRBD1 (6 bases). CDR1 is SGHTA and CDR2 is FQGTGA in the germline V gene. CDR3 length equals 15 residues. Trimming left V 0 bases short and J 4 bases short, with 11 bases between. Here the CDR3 reads CASSLTGGYADTQYF. For the CDR3, the DNA is TGTGCCAGCAGCTTAACTGGGGGCTATGCAGATACGCAGTATTTT.

The V call is TRBV27, the J call TRBJ1-4; D possibly corresponds to TRBD1 (5 bases). Looked up from germline, CDR1 is MNHEY and CDR2 is SMNVEV (reference sequence). The CDR3 covers 14 residues. V lost 5 bases and J lost 6, with 13 bases in between. The CDR3 is CASSLQGGYEKLFF. CDR3 bases: TGTGCCAGCAGTCTCCAGGGAGGCTATGAAAAACTGTTTTTT.

This chain uses TRBV4-1 with TRBJ1-3; D is unresolved. V was clipped by 0 bases and J by 4 bases, with 16 bases between them. From germline, CDR1 is MGHRA and CDR2 YSYEKL. The CDR3 runs 17 residues. The CDR3 is CASSQDSAAGPGNTIYF. The CDR3 DNA reads TGCGCCAGCAGCCAAGATAGTGCGGCAGGACCAGGAAACACCATATATTTT.

The J gene is TRBJ2-2, the V gene TRBV28, with TRBD2 as a possible D gene (6 bases). The CDR3 extends over 15 amino acids. V gave up 4 bases and J gave up 4 bases, with 13 bases separating them. Germline values: CDR1 MDHEN, CDR2 SYDVKM. CDR3 amino acids: CASSSPGGTTGELFF. The CDR3 DNA sequence: TGTGCCAGCAGTTCACCTGGCGGGACCACCGGGGAGCTGTTTTTT.

This chain joins TRBV14 and TRBJ1-2, with D tentatively TRBD1 (5 bases). The CDR3 is 13 amino acids. Germline V gene data show CDR1 as SGHDN and CDR2 as FVKESK. The ends were cut back, 6 bases at V and 3 bases at J, with 11 bases in the middle. CDR3 in amino acids: CASSYGQYYGYTF. The CDR3, as DNA: TGTGCCAGCAGTTACGGACAATACTATGGCTACACCTTC.